This T cell receptor beta chain was identified during a study of blood T cell repertoires in COVID-19. The overall study: Samples representing acute and convalescent COVID-19 were sourced from the United States, Italy and Spain. Nucleic acid was either cDNA or gDNA, and it came from T cells, B-cell-depleted T cells, or PBMCs.

In its sample, this clone was seen a few times. The same CDR3 arises from other DNA sequences in this sample as well. Original processing methods: Quantification of nucleated cells was approximated via reference gene primer amplification. Some clones are missing from TCRdb's copy, which holds only in-frame ones; the method was immunoSEQ multiplex PCR. Clone size and the V and J calls come from that table; the DNA yielded D and trimming. The data show about 70,000 clones, with more than 75% seen just once and 25% to 30% held by the top ten. Germline CDR1 GTSNPN, CDR2 SVGIG (reference sequence). The CDR3 covers 13 residues. The V gene lost 1 base and the J gene lost 4 bases, with 8 bases spanning the gap.

The chain combines TRBV30 with TRBJ1-5; possible D gene TRBD1, 5 bases. The clonotype comes from a woman aged 80 or over with active or convalescent COVID-19. The sequenced sample was peripheral blood. This CDR3 is CAWSAKGNQPQHF. CDR3 nucleotide sequence: TGTGCCTGGAGTGCCAAGGGGAATCAGCCCCAGCATTTT.